Listed below are T cell receptor beta chains from one sample, sequenced in a study of blood T cell repertoires in COVID-19. Sequencing used immunoSEQ multiplex PCR; TCRdb keeps in-frame clones, though not all of them. The table has over 150,000 clones, less than 95% seen once; the top ten hold 0.7% to 0.8%. The sequenced sample consisted of peripheral blood. The receptor set was obtained from a man aged 25 to 45 with COVID-19, enrolled during active disease. CDR3s include the opening cysteine and the closing phenylalanine or tryptophan. A D gene is named only where the DNA matches it firmly. Some rows mark clone size as missing; the rest say once, few, many or name a class of expanded clone.

v_call	j_call	d_call	clone_size	cdr3_nt	cdr3_aa
TRBV9	TRBJ2-1	.	.	TGTGCCAGCTCTTGGCAGGGCGGCAATGAGCAGTTCTTC	CASSWQGGNEQFF
TRBV7-7	TRBJ2-2	.	.	TGTGCCAGCAGCCCGTGGGGACAAACAAACACCGGGGAGCTGTTTTTT	CASSPWGQTNTGELFF
TRBV4-1	TRBJ1-2	.	once	TGCGCCAGCAGCCAAGGGGGGCCACACTCCCTTAACTATGGCTACACCTTC	CASSQGGPHSLNYGYTF
TRBV6-5	TRBJ1-5	.	.	TGTGCCACCTGGGGGGGAAGGAGCAATCAGCCCCAGCATTTT	CATWGGRSNQPQHF
TRBV19	TRBJ1-3	TRBD1	.	TGTGCCAGTAGGAAGACAGGGATCGGGTCTGGAAACACCATATATTTT	CASRKTGIGSGNTIYF
TRBV19	TRBJ1-5	TRBD1	.	TGTGCCGTTAAAACAGGGGATGGGCAGCCCCAGCATTTT	CAVKTGDGQPQHF
TRBV6-5	TRBJ2-1	.	.	TGTGCCACCCAACTTCCGGGGATTGAGCAGTTCTTC	CATQLPGIEQFF
TRBV4-1	TRBJ2-3	.	.	TGCGCCAGCAGCCAAGAGGGGCTTAGGGCCACAGATACGCAGTATTTT	CASSQEGLRATDTQYF
TRBV12-3/TRBV12-4	TRBJ2-1	.	.	TGTGCCAGCAGTTTAGGGGGGGACAATGAGCAGTTCTTC	CASSLGGDNEQFF
TRBV11-2	TRBJ2-3	TRBD2	.	TGTGCCAGCAGCTCTTCTAGCGGGGGGGCCAGAGATACGCAGTATTTT	CASSSSSGGARDTQYF
TRBV2	TRBJ2-5	TRBD2	.	TGTGCCAGCAGTTTCGGCGCGGGGGGGCCTCAGGGAGAGACCCAGTACTTC	CASSFGAGGPQGETQYF
TRBV9	TRBJ2-7	TRBD2	.	TGTGCCAGCAGCCCTAAGGGCGGGGGGGGATACTCCTACGAGCAGTACTTC	CASSPKGGGGYSYEQYF
TRBV6-1	TRBJ2-1	TRBD1	.	TGTGCCAGCAGTGACGGGGACAGGGTCAAGCAGTTCTTC	CASSDGDRVKQFF
TRBV9	TRBJ1-2	TRBD1	.	TGTGCCAGCAGCGTATCCAGACAGGGGACCCCGGGGTACACCTTC	CASSVSRQGTPGYTF
TRBV20-1	TRBJ1-1	.	.	TGCAGTGCTAGTCGGGGGACGGACACTGAAGCTTTCTTT	CSASRGTDTEAFF
TRBV9	TRBJ1-3	.	once	TGTGCCAGCAGCGTAGATCAGGGTTCGGGAAACACCATATATTTT	CASSVDQGSGNTIYF
TRBV6-1	TRBJ2-2	.	.	TGTGCCAGCAGTGAACTTCACTTCAACACCGGGGAGCTGTTTTTT	CASSELHFNTGELFF
TRBV11-1	TRBJ1-1	TRBD1	.	TGTGCCAGCAGCTCCCAACAGGGGGACACTGAAGCTTTCTTT	CASSSQQGDTEAFF
TRBV2	TRBJ1-1	.	.	TGTGCCAACTTGAAGGAACAGACGAACACTGAAGCTTTCTTT	CANLKEQTNTEAFF
TRBV18	TRBJ1-2	.	.	TGTGCCAGCTCACCTCTTACCGGGACACAGTATGGCTACACCTTC	CASSPLTGTQYGYTF
TRBV7-2	TRBJ2-3	.	.	TGTGCCAGCAGCTTAGATTCGTCAGCGCATCGCACAGATACGCAGTATTTT	CASSLDSSAHRTDTQYF
TRBV18	TRBJ1-6	.	.	TGTGCCAGCTCACCATCAAGAGTAGATTCACCCCTCCACTTT	CASSPSRVDSPLHF
TRBV6-2/TRBV6-3	TRBJ2-5	TRBD2	.	TGTGCCAGCAGTTACCTGAGCGGGGGATCACCCTCCCAAGAGACCCAGTACTTC	CASSYLSGGSPSQETQYF
TRBV3-1/TRBV3-2	TRBJ1-2	.	.	TGTGCCAGCAGCCAAGAGGCAGGGTTTTCCTATGGCTACACCTTC	CASSQEAGFSYGYTF
TRBV18	TRBJ1-5	.	.	TGTGCCAGCTCACCGGCGGTGGTTCAGCCCCAGCATTTT	CASSPAVVQPQHF
TRBV29-1	TRBJ1-1	.	.	TGCAGCGTCAGTCCCCTACAGGGTTCCACTGAAGCTTTCTTT	CSVSPLQGSTEAFF
TRBV7-2	TRBJ1-3	.	few	TGTGCCAGCAGCTTAGGTGCGGGAGGGTCTGGAAACACCATATATTTT	CASSLGAGGSGNTIYF
TRBV5-1	TRBJ1-2	TRBD1	.	TGCGCCAGCAGCTACACCTCCGGGACAGGGGGCGGCTCGGGCTACACCTTC	CASSYTSGTGGGSGYTF
TRBV7-2	TRBJ1-6	.	.	TGTGCCAGCAGCTTAGTTGTGGGCTCACCCCTCCACTTT	CASSLVVGSPLHF
TRBV5-5	TRBJ2-7	TRBD2	.	TGTGCCAGCAGCCTCGGGGAGGGGCCGGGGTACGAGCAGTACTTC	CASSLGEGPGYEQYF
TRBV19	TRBJ1-2	.	.	TGTGCCAGTAGCACTGACTCAGGGGTTGGCTACACCTTC	CASSTDSGVGYTF